The T cell receptor beta chain under discussion was sequenced for a study of CD8 T cells in Susac syndrome. Germline-derived CDR1 and CDR2 are SGHTA and FQGNSA. V lost 2 bases, J lost 5 bases, and 6 bases lay in between. This CDR3 region has 13 residues. CD8+ and CD4+ T cells taken from blood had their TCR beta sequenced. An amount of RNA that ranged from 0.5 to 1 ug was reverse transcribed with random hexamers. Amplification of the TCR beta CDR3 was carried out by immunoSEQ multiplex PCR, which spanned a total of 54 Vbeta and 13 Jbeta segments. In TCRdb, the immunoSEQ multiplex PCR reads were re-called with MiXCR into one record per CDR3 protein. The repertoire consists of fewer than 200,000 distinct CDR3 sequences, with around 94% occurring once and the leading ten covering 0.12%.

The TCR sequence derives from a human donor with Susac syndrome. The genes are TRBV7-2 and TRBJ2-2; D is uncertain. The sequenced sample was CD4+ T cells from PBMCs. As DNA, the CDR3 is TGTGCCAGCAGCTTATTCGGGACCGGGGAGCTGTTTTTT. It yields the protein CASSLFGTGELFF.